This T cell receptor beta chain stems from a study of shared clonotypes between healthy human individuals. The donors were adults (healthy and HIV-negative) with no recent acute infections or vaccinations. Whole-study findings and limits: What naive subsets generally showed was a larger estimated richness than memory subsets showed.

As concerns this clone: Its cognate antigen is unknown.

Libraries were prepared by immunoSEQ multiplex PCR; TCRdb keeps only in-frame clonotypes and omits some of them. Of 300,000 to 350,000 clones in the sample, around 67% were seen once. CDR1 SNHLY and CDR2 FYNNEI come from the germline V gene. The CDR3 has 14 amino acids. Between the trimmed V and J ends, which lost 6 bases and 1 base, there was a span of 9 bases. Material for sequencing was memory CD4+ T cells sorted from blood. Subset denoted: CD45RA-negative fraction. The gene calls are TRBV2 and TRBJ2-2, with D uncertain. The TCR sequence derives from a man aged 25-40 years in good health. This CDR3 is CASRAAKNTGELFF. CDR3 nucleotides: TGTGCCAGCAGAGCCGCTAAGAACACCGGGGAGCTGTTTTTT.